This TCR beta chain was identified during a study of shared clonotypes between healthy human individuals. The CDR3 runs to 17 residues. V was clipped by 1 base and J by 6 bases; unmatched bases: 12. Per germline, CDR1 SGHNT and CDR2 YENEEA. The table lists this clone with a count of one. Its matching antigen is unknown. Notes on the study in general: Sampling used blood alone; tissue repertoires probably differ.

Profiled with immunoSEQ multiplex PCR; TCRdb holds only in-frame clones, not every one. This sample has 2.3 million or so clones, with 93% found just once. Material: naive CD4+ T cells from PBMCs. Subset described: CD45RA+ positively selected. The TCR sequence derives from a man aged 18 to 29 in good health. Some clones in this sample may be carry-over from other donors' samples. The V gene is TRBV11-3, the J gene TRBJ2-3; 8 bases align to TRBD1. CDR3 region: CASSLGMGQDSRDTQYF. CDR3 DNA: TGTGCCAGCAGCTTAGGAATGGGACAGGACTCTAGGGATACGCAGTATTTT.